A single sample is the source of the 14 T cell receptor beta chains below, sequenced in a study of T cells in Graves' hyperthyroidism and ophthalmopathy. Amplification of TCR beta CDR3 regions was performed using RNA transcripts as template. First-round RT-PCR of the TCR CDR3 relied on the HTBI primer set. In TCRdb, the multiplex PCR reads were re-called with MiXCR into one record per CDR3 protein. The data contain some 510,000 distinct CDR3 sequences, 46% of them seen just once; the ten biggest clones take up about 7.8%. The sequencing input was peripheral blood or thyroid tissue (not recorded which). The receptor source for this set is a woman aged 18-30 years with Graves' hyperthyroidism.

This clonotype has a count of ten or more. This sequence joins TRBV2 and TRBJ1-1, with D unclear. The CDR3 runs 14 residues. The germline V gene has CDR1 SNHLY and CDR2 FYNNEI. The germline V and J ends were trimmed by 5 bases and 1 base, with 11 bases remaining between them. Here the CDR3 DNA reads TGTGCCAGCAGTCCGCGACACCCGAACACTGAAGCTTTCTTT. The encoded protein is CASSPRHPNTEAFF.

Of note for this clonotype: The conserved closing phenylalanine or tryptophan is absent in this CDR3, likely reflecting a read error. It is unclear where the CDR3 begins or ends on the DNA, so no DNA is shown, and the CDR3 is as TCRdb lists it. The gene calls are TRBV9 and TRBJ1-4; TRBD1 was called by the table and not checked on the DNA. The CDR3 is 11 residues long, counting both termini. Per the germline V gene, CDR1 is SGDLS and CDR2 is YYNGEE. CDR3 amino acids: CASSTSGGGNY.

This chain joins TRBV19 and TRBJ1-5; no firm D call. CDR3 size: 17 residues. The V end lost 7 bases, the J end lost 0 bases, and 19 bases lay between the germline ends. The germline V gene has CDR1 LNHDA and CDR2 SQIVND (reference sequence). The CDR3 nucleotides are TGTGCCAGTACCAATTTCGGCGGTCCATATAGCAATCAGCCCCAGCATTTT. Residues: CASTNFGGPYSNQPQHF.

V gene TRBV12-3 or TRBV12-4 combines with J gene TRBJ2-5, with D uncertain. The CDR3 contains 13 residues. The V gene lost 3 bases and the J gene lost 4 bases, with 9 bases spanning the gap. The CDR3, as DNA: TGTGCCAGCAGTTTTCTAGAAGGAGAGACCCAGTACTTC. Its translation is CASSFLEGETQYF.

V and J are TRBV7-9 and TRBJ2-7, with 9 nucleotides matching TRBD2. Germline trimming cut 6 bases from V and 3 bases from J; bases unmatched to any gene: 6. The CDR3 spans 14 residues. Germline values: CDR1 SEHNR, CDR2 FQNEAQ (reference sequence). CDR3 nucleotides: TGTGCCAGCAGTGAGCGGGAGGAAAACTACGAGCAGTACTTC. This gives the protein CASSEREENYEQYF.

This clonotype was seen a handful of times. This rearrangement joins TRBV2 to TRBJ2-7; 7 bases are shared with TRBD2. The CDR3 runs 15 residues. Germline-derived CDR1 and CDR2 are SNHLY and FYNNEI. V was pared by 5 bases and J by 5 bases, with 12 bases of the junction left unmatched. This chain's CDR3 is CASSYGKRDWNEQYF. For the CDR3, the DNA is TGTGCCAGCAGTTACGGAAAGCGGGATTGGAACGAGCAGTACTTC.

As regards this clonotype: This could be a read error, since a much larger clone is one nucleotide away. V is TRBV15 and J is TRBJ2-2; D is undetermined. Trimming shortened V by 4 bases and J by 1 base, and 10 bases separated the two germline ends. The CDR3 spans 15 residues. Germline V gene data show CDR1 as LNHNV and CDR2 as YYDKDF (reference sequence). DNA of the CDR3: TGTGCCACCAGCAAAGGACCGGAGAACACCGGGGAGCTGTTTTTT. Protein sequence: CATSKGPENTGELFF.

This clonotype was seen only a few times. The gene calls are TRBV19 and TRBJ2-2; tentative D call: TRBD2 (6 bases). The germline V gene has CDR1 LNHDA and CDR2 SQIVND (reference sequence). V lost 8 bases and J lost 1, with 17 bases in between. The length of the CDR3 is 16 residues. The CDR3 is CASRKRRDVNTGELFF. The CDR3 nucleotides are TGTGCCAGTCGGAAGAGGCGGGACGTGAACACCGGGGAGCTGTTTTTT.

The genes are TRBV7-2 and TRBJ2-2; TRBD2 matches at 11 bases. There are 18 residues in the CDR3. Germline V lookup: CDR1 SGHTA, CDR2 FQGNSA. The junction had 8 bases not matched to a gene; V was cut back by 2 bases and J by 3 bases. The CDR3 coding sequence is TGTGCCAGCAGCTTACGAAATAGCGGGAGGGCCGACACCGGGGAGCTGTTTTTT. Translated, it gives CASSLRNSGRADTGELFF.

This clonotype was observed once. A clone one base away is much larger, so this may be a read error. This chain joins TRBV7-8 and TRBJ1-1, with D possibly TRBD1 on 6 matching bases. Between the trimmed V and J ends, which lost 5 bases and 1 base, there was a span of 11 bases. Germline lookup yields CDR1 SGHVS and CDR2 FQNEAQ. This CDR3 spans 14 amino acids. Here the CDR3 DNA reads TGTGCCAGCAGCATAAGACAGGCGAACACTGAAGCTTTCTTT. It codes for CASSIRQANTEAFF.

This clonotype has more than one count but fewer than ten. V gene TRBV6-4 combines with J gene TRBJ1-4; 9 bases line up with TRBD1. V lost 6 bases, J lost 8 bases, and 7 bases stayed unmatched. The CDR3 covers 14 residues. The germline V gene encodes CDR1 MRHNA and CDR2 SNTAGT. CDR3 sequence (DNA): TGTGCCAGCAGGAGGGGACAGGGTAGCGAAAAACTGTTTTTT. Translation gives CASRRGQGSEKLFF.

The rearrangement links TRBV19 to TRBJ1-1; D is uncertain. Germline V gene lookup returns CDR1 LNHDA and CDR2 SQIVND (reference sequence). Trimming cost V 4 bases and J 6 bases, with 12 bases left between them. The CDR3 length is 13 residues. The CDR3 region has the DNA TGTGCCAGTAGTACCCCCGTGTACGCTGAAGCTTTCTTT. Residues: CASSTPVYAEAFF.

This chain uses TRBV7-9 with TRBJ1-2; possible D gene TRBD1, 5 bases. V was shortened by 4 bases and J by 10 bases, with 16 bases between the two germline ends. The length of the CDR3 is 13 residues. Germline CDR1 SEHNR, CDR2 FQNEAQ (reference sequence). The CDR3, as DNA: TGTGCCAGCAGCTATAGCGGGGGTAGCTCCTACACCTTC. Residues: CASSYSGGSSYTF.

The table lists this clonotype with many counts. V is TRBV29-1 and J is TRBJ1-4, with D possibly TRBD1 on 6 matching bases. The CDR3 has 13 residues. V lost 0 bases to trimming and J lost 12 bases, with 14 bases between them. Germline V gene sequence: CDR1 SQVTM, CDR2 ANQGSEA. As DNA, the CDR3 is TGCAGCGTTGAAGATCGAGAGGGGGGGGAACTGTTTTTT. This gives the protein CSVEDREGGELFF.